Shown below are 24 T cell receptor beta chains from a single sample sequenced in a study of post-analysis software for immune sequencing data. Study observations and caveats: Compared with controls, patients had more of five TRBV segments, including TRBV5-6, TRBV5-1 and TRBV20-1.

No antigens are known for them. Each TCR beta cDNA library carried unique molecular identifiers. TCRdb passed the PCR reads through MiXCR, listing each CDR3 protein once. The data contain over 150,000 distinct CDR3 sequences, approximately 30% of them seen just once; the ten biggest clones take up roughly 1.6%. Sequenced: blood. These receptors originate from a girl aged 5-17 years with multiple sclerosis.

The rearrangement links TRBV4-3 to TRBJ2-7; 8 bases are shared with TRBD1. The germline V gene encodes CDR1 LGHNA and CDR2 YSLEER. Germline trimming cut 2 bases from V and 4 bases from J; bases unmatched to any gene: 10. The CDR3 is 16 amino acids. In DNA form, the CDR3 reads TGCGCCAGCAGCCAATCCATGGGGGACAGGAGTTACGAGCAGTACTTC. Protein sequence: CASSQSMGDRSYEQYF.

Here the CDR3 DNA reads TGCGCCAGCAGCTTGGTTGTAGCCCCCCTATACAATGAGCAGTTCTTC. Its translation: CASSLVVAPLYNEQFF. The chain recombines TRBV5-1 with TRBJ2-1, with no clear D. Germline CDR1 SGHRS, CDR2 YFSETQ. CDR3 length equals 16 residues. V lost 0 bases and J lost 4, with 14 bases in between.

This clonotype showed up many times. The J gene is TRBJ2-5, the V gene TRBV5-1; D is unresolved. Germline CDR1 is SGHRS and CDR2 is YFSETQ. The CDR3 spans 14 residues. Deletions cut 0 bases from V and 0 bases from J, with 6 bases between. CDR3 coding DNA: TGCGCCAGCAGCTTGGTTCAGGACCAAGAGACCCAGTACTTC. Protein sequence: CASSLVQDQETQYF.

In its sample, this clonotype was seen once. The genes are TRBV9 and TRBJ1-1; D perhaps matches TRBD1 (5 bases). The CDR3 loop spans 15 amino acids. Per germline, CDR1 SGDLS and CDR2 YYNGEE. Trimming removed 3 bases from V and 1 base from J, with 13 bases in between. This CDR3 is CASSAQGVGNTEAFF. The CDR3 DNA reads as TGTGCCAGCAGCGCGCAGGGTGTCGGGAACACTGAAGCTTTCTTT.

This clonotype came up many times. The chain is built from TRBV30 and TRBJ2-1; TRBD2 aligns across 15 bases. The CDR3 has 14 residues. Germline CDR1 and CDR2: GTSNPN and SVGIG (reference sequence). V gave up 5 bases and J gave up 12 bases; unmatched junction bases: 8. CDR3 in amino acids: CAWLPVGLAGGQFF. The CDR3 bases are TGTGCCTGGCTCCCGGTGGGACTAGCGGGAGGGCAGTTCTTC.

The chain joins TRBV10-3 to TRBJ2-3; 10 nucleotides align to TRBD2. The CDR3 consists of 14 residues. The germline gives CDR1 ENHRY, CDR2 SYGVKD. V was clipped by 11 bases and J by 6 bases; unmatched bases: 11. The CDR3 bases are TGTGCCGGGGGGGCTAGCGGGAGTTCCGATACGCAGTATTTT. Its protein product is CAGGASGSSDTQYF.

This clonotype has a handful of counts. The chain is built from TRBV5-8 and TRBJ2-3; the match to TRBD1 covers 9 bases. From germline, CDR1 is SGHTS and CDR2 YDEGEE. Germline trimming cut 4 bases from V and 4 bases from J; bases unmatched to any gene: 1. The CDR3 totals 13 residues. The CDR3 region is CASSRDRADTQYF. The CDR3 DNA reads TGTGCCAGCAGCCGGGACAGGGCAGATACGCAGTATTTT.

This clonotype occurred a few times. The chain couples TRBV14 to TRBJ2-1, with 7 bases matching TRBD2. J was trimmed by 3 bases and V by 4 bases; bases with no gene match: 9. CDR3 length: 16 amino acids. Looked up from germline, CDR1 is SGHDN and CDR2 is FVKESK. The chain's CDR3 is CASSRGLVRIYNEQFF. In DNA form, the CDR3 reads TGTGCCAGCAGCCGAGGACTAGTTAGAATCTACAATGAGCAGTTCTTC. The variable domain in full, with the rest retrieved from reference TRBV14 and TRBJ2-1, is EAGVTQFPSHSVIEKGQTVTLRCDPISGHDNLYWYRRVMGKEIKFLLHFVKESKQDESGMPNNRFLAERTGGTYSTLKVQPAELEDSGVYFCASSRGLVRIYNEQFFGPGTRLTVL.

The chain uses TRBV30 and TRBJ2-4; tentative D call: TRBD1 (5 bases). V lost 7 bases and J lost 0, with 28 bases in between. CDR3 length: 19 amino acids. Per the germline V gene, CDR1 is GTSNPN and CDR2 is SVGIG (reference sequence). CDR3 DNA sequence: TGTGCCTACCAAGGTTCCAGGGAAGATTTATTTTTAGCCAAAAACATTCAGTACTTC. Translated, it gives CAYQGSREDLFLAKNIQYF.

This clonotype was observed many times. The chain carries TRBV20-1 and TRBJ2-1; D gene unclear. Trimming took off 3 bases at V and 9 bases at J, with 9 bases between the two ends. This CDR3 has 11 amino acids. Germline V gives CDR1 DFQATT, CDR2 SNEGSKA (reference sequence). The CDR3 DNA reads TGCAGTGCTAGTTTAGCAACTGAGCAGTTCTTC. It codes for CSASLATEQFF.

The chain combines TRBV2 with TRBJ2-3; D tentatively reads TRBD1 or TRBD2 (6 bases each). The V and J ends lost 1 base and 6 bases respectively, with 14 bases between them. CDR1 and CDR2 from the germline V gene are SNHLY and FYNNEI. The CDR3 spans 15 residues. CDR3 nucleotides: TGTGCCAGCAGTGAAGGATCGGGGGCGGGCGATACGCAGTATTTT. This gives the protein CASSEGSGAGDTQYF.

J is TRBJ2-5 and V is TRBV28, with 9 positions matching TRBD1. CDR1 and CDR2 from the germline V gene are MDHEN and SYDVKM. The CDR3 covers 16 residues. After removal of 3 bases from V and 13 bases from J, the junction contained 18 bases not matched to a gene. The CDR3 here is CASSFLQGAWEETRYF. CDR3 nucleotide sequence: TGTGCCAGCAGTTTTCTACAGGGGGCCTGGGAAGAGACTCGGTACTTC.

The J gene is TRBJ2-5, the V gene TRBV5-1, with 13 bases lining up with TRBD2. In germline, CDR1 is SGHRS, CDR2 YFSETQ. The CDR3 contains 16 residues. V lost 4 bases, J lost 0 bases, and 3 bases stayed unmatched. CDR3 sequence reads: CASSGGLAGNQETQYF. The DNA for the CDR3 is TGCGCCAGCAGCGGGGGACTAGCGGGGAACCAAGAGACCCAGTACTTC.

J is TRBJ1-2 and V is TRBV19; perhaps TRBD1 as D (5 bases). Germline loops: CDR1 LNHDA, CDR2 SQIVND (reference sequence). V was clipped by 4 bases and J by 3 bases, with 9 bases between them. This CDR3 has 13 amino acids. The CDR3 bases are TGTGCCAGTAGTACTGCCAGGGACTATGGCTACACCTTC. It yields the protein CASSTARDYGYTF.

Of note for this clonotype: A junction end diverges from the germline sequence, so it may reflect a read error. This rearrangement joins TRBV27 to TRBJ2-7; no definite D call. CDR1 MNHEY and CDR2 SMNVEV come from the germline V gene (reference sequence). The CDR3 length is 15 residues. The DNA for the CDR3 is TGTGCCGGCAGTGGCTCCTTGAGATATAGGTACGGGCAGTACTTC. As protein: CAGSGSLRYRYGQYF.

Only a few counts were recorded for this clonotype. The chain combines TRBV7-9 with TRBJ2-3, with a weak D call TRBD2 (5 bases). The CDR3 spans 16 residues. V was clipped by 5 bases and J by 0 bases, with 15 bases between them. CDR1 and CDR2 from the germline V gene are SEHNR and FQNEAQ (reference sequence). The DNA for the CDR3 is TGTGCCAGCAGCCAATCCCGGACTGTCAGCACAGATACGCAGTATTTT. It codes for CASSQSRTVSTDTQYF.

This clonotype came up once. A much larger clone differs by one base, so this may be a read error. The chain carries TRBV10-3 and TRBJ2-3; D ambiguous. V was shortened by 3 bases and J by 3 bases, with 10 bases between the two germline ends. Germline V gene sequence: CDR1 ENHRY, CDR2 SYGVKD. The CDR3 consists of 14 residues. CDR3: CAISDFSQTDTQYF. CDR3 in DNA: TGTGCCATCAGTGATTTTAGCCAGACAGATACGCAGTATTTT.

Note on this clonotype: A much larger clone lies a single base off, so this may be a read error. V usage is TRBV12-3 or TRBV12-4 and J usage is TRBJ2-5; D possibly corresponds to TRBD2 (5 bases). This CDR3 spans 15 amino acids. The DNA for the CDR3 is TGTGTCAGCAGTCCGGACCAGGACGGGGAAGAGACCCAGTACTTC. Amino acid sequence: CVSSPDQDGEETQYF.

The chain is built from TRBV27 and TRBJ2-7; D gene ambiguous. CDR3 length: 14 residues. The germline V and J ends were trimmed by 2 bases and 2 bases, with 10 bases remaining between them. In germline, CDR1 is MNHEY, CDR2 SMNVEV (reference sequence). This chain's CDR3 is CASSLAAETYEQYF. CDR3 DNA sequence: TGTGCCAGCAGTTTAGCGGCGGAAACCTACGAGCAGTACTTC.

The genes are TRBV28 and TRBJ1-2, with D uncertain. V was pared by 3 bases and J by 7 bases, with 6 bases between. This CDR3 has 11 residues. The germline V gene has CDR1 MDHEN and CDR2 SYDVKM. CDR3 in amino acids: CASSLSTGYTF. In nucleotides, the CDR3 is TGTGCCAGCAGTTTGTCGACTGGCTACACCTTC.

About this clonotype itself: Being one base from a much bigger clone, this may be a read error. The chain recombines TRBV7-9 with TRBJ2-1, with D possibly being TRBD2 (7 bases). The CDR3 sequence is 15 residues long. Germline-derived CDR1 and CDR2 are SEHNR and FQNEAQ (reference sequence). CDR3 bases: TGTGCCAGCAGCTTACCGGGGGGCTCCCACAATGAGCAGTTCTTC. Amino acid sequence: CASSLPGGSHNEQFF.

The CDR3 sequence: CATADRVPNEQFF. The CDR3, as DNA: TGTGCCACCGCGGACAGGGTGCCCAATGAGCAGTTCTTC. The chain is built from TRBV15 and TRBJ2-1, with TRBD1 matching 8 bases. Germline lookup yields CDR1 LNHNV and CDR2 YYDKDF (reference sequence). With 8 bases clipped from V and 6 bases from J, the junction kept 6 bases outside the gene matches. The CDR3 is 13 amino acids.

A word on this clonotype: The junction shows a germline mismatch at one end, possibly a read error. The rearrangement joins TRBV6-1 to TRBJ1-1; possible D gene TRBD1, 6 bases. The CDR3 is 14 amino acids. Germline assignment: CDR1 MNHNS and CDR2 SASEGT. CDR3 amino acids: CAGRGLGVVTEAFF. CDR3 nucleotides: TGTGCCGGCAGGGGACTGGGGGTGGTCACTGAAGCTTTCTTT.

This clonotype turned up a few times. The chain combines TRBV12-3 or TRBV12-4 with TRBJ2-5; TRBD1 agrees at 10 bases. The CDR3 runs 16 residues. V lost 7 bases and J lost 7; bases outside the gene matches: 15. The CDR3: CASTPGDRGTKGTQYF. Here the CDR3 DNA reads TGTGCCAGCACCCCTGGGGACAGGGGTACTAAAGGGACCCAGTACTTC.